These 5 T cell receptor beta chains were all obtained from the same sample, sequenced in a study of T cells in Graves' hyperthyroidism and ophthalmopathy. There were TCR beta CDR3 regions amplified from RNA transcripts. Researchers ran a first-round RT-PCR on the TCR CDR3 using the HTBI primer set. TCRdb reprocessed the multiplex PCR reads with MiXCR, giving one entry per CDR3 protein. The repertoire holds 200,000 or so distinct CDR3 sequences, with approximately 16% as singletons. Sequenced material: blood. These receptors all come from a woman between 45 and 65 years old with Graves' hyperthyroidism.

This clonotype came up many times. This chain connects TRBV11-3 to TRBJ2-3; 7 nucleotides agree with TRBD2. V shed 6 bases, J shed 0 bases, and the junction held 6 bases outside the gene matches. Germline CDR1 and CDR2: SGHNT and YENEEA. This CDR3 is 15 amino acids long. The CDR3 DNA sequence: TGTGCCAGCAGTGCTAGCGGAACTAGCACAGATACGCAGTATTTT. This encodes CASSASGTSTDTQYF.

There are many counts of this clonotype. This chain joins TRBV19 and TRBJ2-1; D not certain. Trimming removed 4 bases from V and 1 base from J, with 14 bases in between. The CDR3 sequence is 16 residues long. Germline V gives CDR1 LNHDA, CDR2 SQIVND (reference sequence). CDR3 nucleotide sequence: TGTGCCAGTAGTAAATATTGGGGTCTATCCTACAATGAGCAGTTCTTC. Translating it yields CASSKYWGLSYNEQFF.

This clonotype was detected many times. The genes are TRBV11-2 and TRBJ1-2; 7 bases are a match to TRBD1. Trimming at V came to 5 bases and at J to 4 bases, leaving 1 base not matched to a gene. CDR1 is SGHAT, CDR2 FQNNGV, per germline. The CDR3 covers 12 residues. CDR3 DNA: TGTGCCAGCAGCGGACAGGTCTATGGCTACACCTTC. It translates to CASSGQVYGYTF.

Many counts were recorded for this clonotype. This CDR3 reads CASSTASGRYEQYF. CDR3 DNA: TGTGCCAGTAGCACCGCTAGCGGTAGGTACGAGCAGTACTTC. The genes are TRBV19 and TRBJ2-7, with 7 bases lining up with TRBD2. The germline CDR1 and CDR2 sequences are LNHDA and SQIVND (reference sequence). The CDR3 is 14 residues long. Trimming at V came to 6 bases and at J to 4 bases, leaving 9 bases not matched to a gene.

This clonotype was found many times. The gene calls are TRBV20-1 and TRBJ2-5; the match to TRBD2 covers 8 bases. This CDR3 contains 15 residues. Germline trimming cut 5 bases from V and 4 bases from J; bases unmatched to any gene: 12. The germline V gene has CDR1 DFQATT and CDR2 SNEGSKA (reference sequence). CDR3 in amino acids: CSAEIPTGGGETQYF. DNA for the CDR3: TGCAGTGCTGAGATCCCAACGGGAGGGGGAGAGACCCAGTACTTC.